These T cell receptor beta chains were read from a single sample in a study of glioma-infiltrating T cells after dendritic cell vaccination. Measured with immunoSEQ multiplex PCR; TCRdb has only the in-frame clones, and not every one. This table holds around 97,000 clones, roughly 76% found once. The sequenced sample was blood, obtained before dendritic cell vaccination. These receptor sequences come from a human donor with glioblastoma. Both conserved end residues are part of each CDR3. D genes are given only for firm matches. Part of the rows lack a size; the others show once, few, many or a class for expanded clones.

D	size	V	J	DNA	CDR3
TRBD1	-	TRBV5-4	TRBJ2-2	TGTGCCAGCAGCTTGGGAGGTCCAAGGGGACAGGTGAACACCGGGGAGCTGTTTTTT	CASSLGGPRGQVNTGELFF
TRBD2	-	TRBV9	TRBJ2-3	TGTGCCAGCAGCGTAGAGGTAGCGGGGGGAACAGATACGCAGTATTTT	CASSVEVAGGTDTQYF
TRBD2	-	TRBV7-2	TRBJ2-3	TGTGCCAGCAGCTTCTGGGGTAGCGGGGGGATAAGCACAGATACGCAGTATTTT	CASSFWGSGGISTDTQYF
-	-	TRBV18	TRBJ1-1	TGTGCCAGCTCACCAGGGGAGGCCCCTGAAGCTTTCTTT	CASSPGEAPEAFF
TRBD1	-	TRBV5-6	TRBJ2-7	TGTGCCAGCAGCCATGGACAGGGACCCTCAGAGCAGTACTTC	CASSHGQGPSEQYF
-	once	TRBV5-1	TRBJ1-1	TGCGCCAGCAGCTTGGCACAGGGAGCCCCTGAAGCTTTCTTT	CASSLAQGAPEAFF
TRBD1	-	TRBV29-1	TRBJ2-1	TGCAGCGCCAAAACAGGGGGCGGGTACAATGAGCAGTTCTTC	CSAKTGGGYNEQFF
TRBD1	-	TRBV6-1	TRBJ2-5	TGTGCCAGCAGTGAAGCGCTGGCAGGGGGCCAAGAGACCCAGTACTTC	CASSEALAGGQETQYF
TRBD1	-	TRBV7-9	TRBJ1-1	TGTGCCAGCAGGTTGACAGGGCCCACTGAAGCTTTCTTT	CASRLTGPTEAFF
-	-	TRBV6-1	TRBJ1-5	TGTGCCAGCAAAGAGCGGTACGGAGGCAATCAGCCCCAGCATTTT	CASKERYGGNQPQHF
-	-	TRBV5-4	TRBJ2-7	TGTGCCAGCAGCTTGGGACAGGCCGCCACATACGAGCAGTACTTC	CASSLGQAATYEQYF
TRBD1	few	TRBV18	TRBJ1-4	TGTGCCAGCTCACCCCGGACAGGTCAAAATGAAAAACTGTTTTTT	CASSPRTGQNEKLFF
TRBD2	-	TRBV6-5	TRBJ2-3	TGTGCCAGCAGCCGGGGGGGCACCACAGATACGCAGTATTTT	CASSRGGTTDTQYF
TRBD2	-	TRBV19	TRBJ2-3	TGTGCCAGTAGTCCTATGAAACTAGCGGGGGTTTCAGATACGCAGTATTTT	CASSPMKLAGVSDTQYF
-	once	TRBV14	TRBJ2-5	TGTGCCAGCAGCCTCGACAGGACTCAAGAGACCCAGTACTTC	CASSLDRTQETQYF
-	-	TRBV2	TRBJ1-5	TGTGCCAGCAAGAATCAGGGGATAAATCAGCCCCAGCATTTT	CASKNQGINQPQHF
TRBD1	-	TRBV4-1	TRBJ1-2	TGCGCCAGCAATCAAGGGGGCTCCTATGGCTACACCTTC	CASNQGGSYGYTF
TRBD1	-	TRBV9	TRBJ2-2	TGTGCCAGCAGCGTAGGAAGCAGGGGGAAGGCCGGGGAGCTGTTTTTT	CASSVGSRGKAGELFF
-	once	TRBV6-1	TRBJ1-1	TGTGCCAGCAAAAGAGGGACAAACACTGAAGCTTTCTTT	CASKRGTNTEAFF
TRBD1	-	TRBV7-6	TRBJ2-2	TGTGCCAGCAGCTTATCTCCGGGGCAGGGGGACACCGGGGAGCTGTTTTTT	CASSLSPGQGDTGELFF
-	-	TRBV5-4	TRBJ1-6	TGTGCGACCAGCTTGTTGGGTAGGAGCGATAATTCACCCCTCCACTTT	CATSLLGRSDNSPLHF
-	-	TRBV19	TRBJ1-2	TGTGCCAGCTATACAGCTAACTATGGCTACACCTTC	CASYTANYGYTF
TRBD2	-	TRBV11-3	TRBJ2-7	TGTGTCAGCAGTCCTCTCGGACTAGCGGGGGGGCACGAGCAGTACTTC	CVSSPLGLAGGHEQYF
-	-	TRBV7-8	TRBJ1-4	TGTGCCAGCAGAATAAGGGAGGAAGAAAAACTGTTTTTT	CASRIREEEKLFF
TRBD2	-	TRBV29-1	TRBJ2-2	TGCAGCGTTCTGCCCGGAGCTCGCGGGGGGACCGGGGAGCTGTTTTTT	CSVLPGARGGTGELFF
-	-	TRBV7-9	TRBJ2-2	TGTGCCAGCAGCTTAGGCTCAGGTCTTTACGGGGAGCTGTTTTTT	CASSLGSGLYGELFF
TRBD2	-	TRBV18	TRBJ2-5	TGTGCCAGCTCACCACCGAGGAGCGGGGGACTCCAAGAGACCCAGTACTTC	CASSPPRSGGLQETQYF
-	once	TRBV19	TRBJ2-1	TGTGCCAGTAGTTCCCGCGGGCTAGCTACGACCTACAATGAGCAGTTCTTC	CASSSRGLATTYNEQFF